This note documents a single TCR beta chain sequence. TCRdb called the PCR reads again in MiXCR, with one record for every CDR3 protein. The data contain 490,000 or so distinct CDR3 sequences, about 25% of them seen just once; the ten biggest clones take up approximately 0.8%. The sample belongs to a study of molecular identifiers for immune sequencing clone quantification. For the study at large: RNA from 20,000 or 100,000 naive CD8 cells was split five ways in replicates, with four sequenced.

The V end was cut by 4 bases, the J end by 7 bases, with 9 bases between. From germline, CDR1 is MDHEN and CDR2 SYDVKM. This CDR3 has 12 amino acids. This receptor was identified in a human donor in good health. Some libraries in this study had Jurkat cell RNA spiked in. V gene TRBV28 combines with J gene TRBJ2-3; the D gene is possibly TRBD1 (6 bases). The sample comprised naive CD8+ T cells from blood, with Jurkat cell RNA spiked in. Regarding subset: FACS-sorted CD8+CD4-CCR7+CD45RA+ naive T cells. The CDR3 reads CASSWTVYTQYF. In nucleotides, the CDR3 is TGTGCCAGCAGTTGGACAGTGTATACGCAGTATTTT.